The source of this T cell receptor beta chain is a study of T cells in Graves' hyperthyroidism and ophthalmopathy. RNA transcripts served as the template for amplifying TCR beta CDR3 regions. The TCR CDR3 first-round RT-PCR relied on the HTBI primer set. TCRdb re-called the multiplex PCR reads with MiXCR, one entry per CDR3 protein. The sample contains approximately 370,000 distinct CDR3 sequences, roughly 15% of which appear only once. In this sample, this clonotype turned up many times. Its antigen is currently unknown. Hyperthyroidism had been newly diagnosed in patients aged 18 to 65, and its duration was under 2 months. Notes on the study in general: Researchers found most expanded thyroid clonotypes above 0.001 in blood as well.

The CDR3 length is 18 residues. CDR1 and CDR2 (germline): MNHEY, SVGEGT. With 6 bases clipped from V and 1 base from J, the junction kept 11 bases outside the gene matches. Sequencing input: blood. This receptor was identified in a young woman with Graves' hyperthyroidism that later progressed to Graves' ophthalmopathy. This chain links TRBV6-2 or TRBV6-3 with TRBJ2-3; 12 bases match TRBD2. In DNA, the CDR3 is TGTGCCAGCAGCTTTCCTCTAGCGGGGGGGCGTGGCACAGATACGCAGTATTTT. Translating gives CASSFPLAGGRGTDTQYF.